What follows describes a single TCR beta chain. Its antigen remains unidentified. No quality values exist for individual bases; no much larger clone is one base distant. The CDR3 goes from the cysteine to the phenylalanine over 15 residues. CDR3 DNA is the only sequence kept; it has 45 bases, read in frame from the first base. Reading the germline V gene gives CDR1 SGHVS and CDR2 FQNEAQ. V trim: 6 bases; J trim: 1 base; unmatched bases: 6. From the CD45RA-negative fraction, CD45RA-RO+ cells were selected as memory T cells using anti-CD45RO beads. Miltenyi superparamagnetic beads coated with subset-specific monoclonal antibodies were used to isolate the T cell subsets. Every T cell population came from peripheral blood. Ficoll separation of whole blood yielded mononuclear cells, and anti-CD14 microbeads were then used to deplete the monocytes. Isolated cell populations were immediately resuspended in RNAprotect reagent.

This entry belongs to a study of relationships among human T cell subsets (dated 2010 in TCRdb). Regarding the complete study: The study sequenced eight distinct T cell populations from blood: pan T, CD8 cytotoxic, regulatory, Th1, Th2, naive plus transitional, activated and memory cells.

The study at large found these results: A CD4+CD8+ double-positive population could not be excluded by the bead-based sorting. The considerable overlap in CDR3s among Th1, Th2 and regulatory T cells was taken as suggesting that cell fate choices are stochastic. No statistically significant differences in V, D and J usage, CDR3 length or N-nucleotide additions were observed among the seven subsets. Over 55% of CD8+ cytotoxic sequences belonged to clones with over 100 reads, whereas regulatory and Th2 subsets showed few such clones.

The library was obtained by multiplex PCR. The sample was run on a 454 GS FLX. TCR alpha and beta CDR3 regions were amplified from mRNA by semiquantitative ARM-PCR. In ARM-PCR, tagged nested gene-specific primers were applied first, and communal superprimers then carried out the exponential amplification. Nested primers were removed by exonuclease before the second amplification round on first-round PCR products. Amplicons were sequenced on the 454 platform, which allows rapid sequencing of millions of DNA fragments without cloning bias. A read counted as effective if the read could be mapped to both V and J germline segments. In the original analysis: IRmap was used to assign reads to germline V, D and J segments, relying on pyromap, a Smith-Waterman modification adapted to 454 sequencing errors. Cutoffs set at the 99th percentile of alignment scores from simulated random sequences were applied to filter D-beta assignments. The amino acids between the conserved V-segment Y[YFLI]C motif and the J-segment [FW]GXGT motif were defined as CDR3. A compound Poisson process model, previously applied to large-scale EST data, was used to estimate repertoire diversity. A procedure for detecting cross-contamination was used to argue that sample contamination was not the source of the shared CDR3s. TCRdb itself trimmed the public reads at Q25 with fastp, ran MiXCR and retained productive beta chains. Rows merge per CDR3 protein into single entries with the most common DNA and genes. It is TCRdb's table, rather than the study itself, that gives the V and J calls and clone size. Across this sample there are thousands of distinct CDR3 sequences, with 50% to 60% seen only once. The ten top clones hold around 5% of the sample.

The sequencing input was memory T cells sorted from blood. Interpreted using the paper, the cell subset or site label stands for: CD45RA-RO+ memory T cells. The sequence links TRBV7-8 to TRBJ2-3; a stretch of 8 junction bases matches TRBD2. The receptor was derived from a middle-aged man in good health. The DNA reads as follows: TGTGCCAGCAGTTTCAGCGGGAGCGGCACAGATACGCAGTATTTT. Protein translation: CASSFSGSGTDTQYF.